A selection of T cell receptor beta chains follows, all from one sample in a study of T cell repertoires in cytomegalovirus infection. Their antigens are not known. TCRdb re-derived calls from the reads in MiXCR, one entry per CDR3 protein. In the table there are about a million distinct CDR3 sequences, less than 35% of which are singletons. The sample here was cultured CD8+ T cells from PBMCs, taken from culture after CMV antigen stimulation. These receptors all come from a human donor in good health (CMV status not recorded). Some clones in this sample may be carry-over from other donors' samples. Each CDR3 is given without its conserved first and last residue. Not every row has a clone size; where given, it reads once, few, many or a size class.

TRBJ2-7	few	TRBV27	ASSFYPPRLAGNEQY
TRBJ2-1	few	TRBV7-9	ASSPPVGENEQF
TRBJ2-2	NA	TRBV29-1	SVAWPNTGELF
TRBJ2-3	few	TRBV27	ASAPAGWGTDTQY
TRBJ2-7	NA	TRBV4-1	ASSPGLDSYEQY
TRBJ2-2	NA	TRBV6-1	ASSEDLVPGLDPTGELF
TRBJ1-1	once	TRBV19	ASSIDHDATEAF
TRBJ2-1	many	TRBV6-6	ASTQTRDRDYNEQF
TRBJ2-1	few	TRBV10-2	ASSRGGRHNEQF
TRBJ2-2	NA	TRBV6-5	VSSYLTGTTGELF
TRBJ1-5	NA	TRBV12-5	ASGFGTGGQPQH
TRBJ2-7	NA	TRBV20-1	SARKSGAPYEQY
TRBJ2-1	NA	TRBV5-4	ASSYGQSDEQF
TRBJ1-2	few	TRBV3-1	ASSQGWSYT
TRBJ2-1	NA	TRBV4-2	ASSHLRTPQEQF
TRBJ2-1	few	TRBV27	ASIRVGYNEQF
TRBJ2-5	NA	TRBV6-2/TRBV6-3	ASSYSIVSGLVGDQETQY
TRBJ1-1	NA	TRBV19	ASSASGVQNTEAF
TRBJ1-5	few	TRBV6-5	ASSPYGWDKSYQPQH
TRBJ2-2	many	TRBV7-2	ASTGVPNTGELF
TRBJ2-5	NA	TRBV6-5	ASSFLQGWETQY
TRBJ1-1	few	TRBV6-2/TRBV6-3	ASSTGSTEAF
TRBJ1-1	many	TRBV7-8	ASSSTTGPNTEAF
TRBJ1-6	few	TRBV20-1	SARGDYSYNSPLH
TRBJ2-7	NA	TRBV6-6	ASSKGQGNFYNEQY
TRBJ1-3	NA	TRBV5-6	ASSEKNLQVSPGNTIY
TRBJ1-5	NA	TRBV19	ASSIGRGQYTYQPQH
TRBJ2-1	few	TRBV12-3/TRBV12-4	ASSSRLAGGPHSYNEQF
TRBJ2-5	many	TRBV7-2	ASSSRGVETQY
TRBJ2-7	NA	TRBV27	ASRRGTYEQY
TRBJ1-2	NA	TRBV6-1	ASELQGAGYGYT
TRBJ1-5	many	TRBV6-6	ASSYSNSNQPQH
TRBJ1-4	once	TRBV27	ASSSYRVIKLF
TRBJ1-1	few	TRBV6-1	ASSQTGGDTEAF
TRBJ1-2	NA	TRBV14	ASSPSLQFGYT
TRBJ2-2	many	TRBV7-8	ASSSDFHTGELF
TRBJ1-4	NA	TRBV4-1	ASSLGPGGTNEKLF
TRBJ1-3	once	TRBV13	ASSLGRGDGNTIY
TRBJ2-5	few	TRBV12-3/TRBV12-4	ASSPSGLAGGLETQY
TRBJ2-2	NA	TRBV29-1	SVGPTGPTGELF
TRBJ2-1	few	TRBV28	ASAVGGSHNEQF
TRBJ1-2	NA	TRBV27	ASSSHGGIYGYT
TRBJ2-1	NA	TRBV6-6	ASSPSGWDSYNEQF
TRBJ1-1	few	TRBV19	ATLTNTEAF
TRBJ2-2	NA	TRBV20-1	SARDIRELF
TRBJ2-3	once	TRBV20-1	SAGKESSTDTQY
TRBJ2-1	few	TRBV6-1	ASSDFRDLPSYNEQF
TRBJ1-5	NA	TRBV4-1	ASSLQQGVNQPQH
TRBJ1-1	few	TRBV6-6	ASRQGVTGIRNEAF
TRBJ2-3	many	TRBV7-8	ASSGPWDTQY